The sequence of this TCR beta chain was determined in a study of T cell responses to AZD1222 COVID-19 vaccine. Only in-frame clones appear in the TCRdb table, and some are missing; sequencing was by immunoSEQ multiplex PCR. There are 150,000 or so clones in the sample; about 93% occur only once, and 4% to 6% lies in the top ten. This CDR3 spans 11 amino acids. The germline CDR1 and CDR2 sequences are MDHEN and SYDVKM. Trimming pared 6 bases from V and 9 bases from J, leaving 11 bases between. Points on this clone: Its antigen remains unknown.

Overall study results and limits: Most donors were white British and more were female, and clonal diversity was possibly underestimated.

The rearrangement links TRBV28 to TRBJ1-1, with TRBD1 as a possible D gene (5 bases). The starting material was peripheral blood, obtained on day 0 of AZD1222 vaccination. The sequence was obtained from an adult in good health. Here the CDR3 reads CASSYRQKAFF. The DNA for the CDR3 is TGTGCCAGCAGCTACAGACAGAAAGCTTTCTTT.